This T cell receptor (beta chain) originates from a study of regulatory T cells in long-lasting Graves disease. General study findings and limits: Between persistent patients, 2,500 to 3,500 public clonotypes were shared, exceeding the 966 shared between new patients. TRBV28, TRBJ1-2 and TRBJ2-5 were segments that persistent disease favored.

Turning to this clonotype: As yet, its antigen is unknown.

Arm-PCR of CDR3 regions with iRepertoire HTBI primers generated TCR beta libraries. A single record per CDR3 protein comes from TCRdb applying MiXCR to the multiplex PCR reads. This table has 430,000 or so distinct CDR3 sequences, about 21% appearing once. The CDR3 length is 17 residues. Germline CDR1 reads DFQATT; CDR2 reads SNEGSKA (reference sequence). V was shortened by 0 bases and J by 0 bases, with 15 bases between the two germline ends. Time point indicated: persistent/refractory GD, antithyroid drugs over 5 years with positive TRAb. PBMC-extracted RNA yielded the TCR library. Patient provenance is recorded as an endocrinology department in Xi'an, China.

This TCR was recovered from a female donor with Graves disease. The sequenced sample was peripheral blood mononuclear cells (PBMCs), obtained when the disease was refractory, from a patient treated with antithyroid drugs. The chain combines TRBV20-1 with TRBJ2-4; D not resolved. The CDR3 bases are TGCAGTGCTAGAGAGAATCAAAAACTTGTAGCCAAAAACATTCAGTACTTC. Translating it yields CSARENQKLVAKNIQYF.